The rows below give T cell receptor beta chains drawn from one sample of a study of cytomegalovirus exposure and HLA in healthy donors. Sequenced by immunoSEQ multiplex PCR; TCRdb stores in-frame clones only, minus some. The sample carries 50,000 to 70,000 clones, 70% to 85% recorded once. Sequences were obtained from PBMCs. These receptors came from a girl between 10 and 17 years old in good health and CMV-seropositive. Each CDR3 is given with its conserved first and last residue. The D gene is left open where the match is weak. Part of the rows lack a size; the others show once, few, many or a class for expanded clones.

DNA,CDR3,V,J,size,D
TGTGCCAGCAGCTTTAACCGGGGCTCCTACGAGCAGTACTTC,CASSFNRGSYEQYF,TRBV11-3,TRBJ2-7,NA,NA
TGTGCCAGCAGCTCGGGACAGGACTATGGCTACACCTTC,CASSSGQDYGYTF,TRBV13,TRBJ1-2,NA,TRBD1
TGTGCCAGCAGCTTAAGGCCCGCGCGGGACAGGTTAACAGATACGCAGTATTTT,CASSLRPARDRLTDTQYF,TRBV7-9,TRBJ2-3,NA,TRBD1
TGTGCCAGCAGCCATGGGACTAGCGGGAGAGGAGAGACCCAGTACTTC,CASSHGTSGRGETQYF,TRBV5-4,TRBJ2-5,once,TRBD2
TGTGCCAGCAGCTTAGGTCTTGGACATGCCCCCACCTACGAGCAGTACTTC,CASSLGLGHAPTYEQYF,TRBV7-6,TRBJ2-7,NA,NA
TGTGCCAGCAGCCCTCACGAAGGGACAGATTATGGCTACACCTTC,CASSPHEGTDYGYTF,TRBV9,TRBJ1-2,NA,TRBD1
TGTGCCAGCTCACCCAGCGATGGATACAGCAATCAGCCCCAGCATTTT,CASSPSDGYSNQPQHF,TRBV18,TRBJ1-5,once,NA
TGTGCCTGGAGGCCCAGGGGAGGGGAAGCTTTCTTT,CAWRPRGGEAFF,TRBV30,TRBJ1-1,NA,NA
TGTGCCAGCAGTTACTCGAGACAGCCGAACACCGGGGAGCTGTTTTTT,CASSYSRQPNTGELFF,TRBV6-5,TRBJ2-2,NA,NA
TGTGCCATCAGCCCAGGCTATACCGGGACAGGGGGCGTGAGGAGCAATCAGCCCCAGCATTTT,CAISPGYTGTGGVRSNQPQHF,TRBV10-3,TRBJ1-5,NA,TRBD1
TGTGCCTGGAGTTGGGGGACAGGGATGTTGTATGGCTACACCTTC,CAWSWGTGMLYGYTF,TRBV30,TRBJ1-2,NA,TRBD1
TGTGCCAGTAGTATAGGACAGGGTGGTCAGCCCCAGCATTTT,CASSIGQGGQPQHF,TRBV19,TRBJ1-5,NA,TRBD1